One sample yielded the 9 T cell receptor beta chains listed below, sequenced in a study of shared clonotypes between healthy human individuals. Some clones are missing from TCRdb's copy, which holds only in-frame ones; the method was immunoSEQ multiplex PCR. The sample comprises 450,000 to 600,000 clones, 70% to 85% of which are singletons, and approximately 12% rests with the top ten. The sequenced sample was PBMCs. Source of these receptors: a woman between 40 and 50 years old in good health. Some clones in this sample may be carry-over from other donors' samples.

V is TRBV9 and J is TRBJ2-3; 7 positions match TRBD2. The CDR3 runs to 15 residues. Germline trimming cut 2 bases from V and 4 bases from J; bases unmatched to any gene: 7. Germline V CDR1 and CDR2: SGDLS, YYNGEE. CDR3 sequence reads: CASSVTSVGPDTQYF. The CDR3 DNA reads as TGTGCCAGCAGCGTCACTAGCGTCGGGCCAGATACGCAGTATTTT.

V is TRBV7-9 and J is TRBJ1-2, with 11 bases identical to TRBD1. J gave up 8 bases and V 3 bases, and 8 bases lay outside the gene matches. The germline gives CDR1 SEHNR, CDR2 FQNEAQ (reference sequence). The CDR3 length is 15 residues. CDR3 nucleotide sequence: TGTGCCAGCAGCTTGGTCGGGACAGGGGGACAGGGCTACACCTTC. This encodes CASSLVGTGGQGYTF.

The chain recombines TRBV9 with TRBJ2-1, with TRBD2 matching over 9 bases. CDR1 and CDR2 (germline): SGDLS, YYNGEE. This CDR3 contains 15 residues. V was pared by 4 bases and J by 5 bases, with 7 bases of the junction left unmatched. The CDR3 here is CASSTSGRNDNEQFF. CDR3 in DNA: TGTGCCAGCAGCACGAGCGGGAGGAACGACAATGAGCAGTTCTTC.

The V and J genes are TRBV10-3 and TRBJ2-5; 7 bases line up with TRBD1. The CDR3 runs to 15 residues. After removal of 2 bases from V and 1 base from J, the junction contained 4 bases not matched to a gene. Looked up from germline, CDR1 is ENHRY and CDR2 is SYGVKD. The CDR3 nucleotides read TGTGCCATCAGTGAGGACAGGGCTTCCCAAGAGACCCAGTACTTC. It encodes CAISEDRASQETQYF.

This clone was found a few times. V is TRBV2 and J is TRBJ2-2, with D possibly TRBD2 on 6 matching bases. The ends were cut back, 0 bases at V and 5 bases at J, with 13 bases in the middle. CDR1 and CDR2 (germline): SNHLY, FYNNEI. The CDR3 has 16 residues. CDR3 coding DNA: TGTGCCAGCAGTGAAGCGGGGGGAACTAGTACCGGGGAGCTGTTTTTT. The encoded protein is CASSEAGGTSTGELFF. Filled out from reference TRBV2 and TRBJ2-2, the complete variable domain reads EPEVTQTPSHQVTQMGQEVILRCVPISNHLYFYWYRQILGQKVEFLVSFYNNEISEKSEIFDDQFSVERPDGSNFTLKIRSTKLEDSAMYFCASSEAGGTSTGELFFGEGSRLTVL.

This chain connects TRBV19 to TRBJ2-7; D is perhaps TRBD1 (6 bases). The CDR3 is made up of 16 amino acids. Germline CDR1 is LNHDA and CDR2 is SQIVND (reference sequence). Trimming cost V 7 bases and J 3 bases, with 22 bases left between them. CDR3 nucleotide sequence: TGTGCCAGTACCCGCGGCACAGGGTATAGCTTCTACGAGCAGTACTTC. Translating it yields CASTRGTGYSFYEQYF.

Written as DNA, the CDR3 is TGTGCCAGCAGCTTAGCGGGAAGGACAGATACGCAGTATTTT. Its protein product is CASSLAGRTDTQYF. The chain combines TRBV7-8 with TRBJ2-3; D is ambiguous. The CDR3 runs 14 residues. Germline loops: CDR1 SGHVS, CDR2 FQNEAQ. V was cut by 0 bases and J by 3 bases, with 7 bases left in between.

This clone was recorded at least ten times. The chain carries TRBV7-3 and TRBJ2-2; possibly TRBD1 for D (5 bases). From germline, CDR1 is SGHTA and CDR2 FQGTGA. Trimming took 5 bases from V and 3 from J, leaving 16 bases between them. This CDR3 comprises 16 residues. CDR3 in DNA: TGTGCCAGCAGCCTTTCTAGGGGAATAGACACCGGGGAGCTGTTTTTT. It encodes CASSLSRGIDTGELFF.

This chain uses TRBV7-3 with TRBJ2-1, with D perhaps TRBD2 (5 bases). The CDR3 loop spans 12 amino acids. Trimming removed 5 bases from V and 7 bases from J, with 9 bases in between. Germline CDR1 and CDR2: SGHTA and FQGTGA. Here the CDR3 reads CASSITRNEQFF. In DNA, the CDR3 is TGTGCCAGCAGCATCACTAGGAATGAGCAGTTCTTC.